This T cell receptor (beta chain) was found in a study of T cell changes during pregnancy in multiple sclerosis. The method was immunoSEQ multiplex PCR; TCRdb's version includes in-frame clones alone and lacks a portion of them. The sample consists of some 85,000 clones, just under 95% of them appearing once. This CDR3 comprises 13 residues. From germline, CDR1 is LNHDA and CDR2 SQIVND (reference sequence). V lost 7 bases and J 1 base, leaving 10 bases between the germline ends. Source: peripheral blood, taken in the second trimester of pregnancy. The sequence was obtained from a female donor in good health, enrolled as a control in a pregnancy study. This sequence joins TRBV19 and TRBJ1-1; TRBD1 is a possible D gene (5 bases). The CDR3 region has the DNA TGTGCCAGTACCCAAACAGGGAACACTGAAGCTTTCTTT. The encoded protein is CASTQTGNTEAFF.